This TCR beta chain was captured by sequencing in a study of blood T cell repertoires in COVID-19. Across the whole study: Researchers got acute and convalescent COVID-19 samples from the United States, Italy and Spain. From T cells, B-cell-depleted T cells, or PBMCs came the material, which was cDNA or gDNA.

Germline lookup yields CDR1 LGHDT and CDR2 YNNKEL (reference sequence). The V and J ends lost 4 bases and 2 bases, in that order; junction bases with no gene match: 8. The CDR3 is made up of 17 amino acids. Source study methods: Scientists estimated how many nucleated cells there were by amplifying reference gene primers. Generated by immunoSEQ multiplex PCR, the TCRdb table keeps only in-frame clones and is missing some. The V and J calls and clone size come from that table; D and trimming were worked out from the DNA. The sample carries 50,000 to 65,000 clones, about 90% recorded once. This clone appeared a few times. The Seattle site enrolled patients during active infection and followed them longitudinally.

The origin of this receptor is a woman of 80 years or more with COVID-19, enrolled during active disease. The source material was peripheral blood. The chain employs TRBV3-1 (or the pseudogene TRBV3-2) and TRBJ2-1; the match to TRBD1 covers 10 bases. The CDR3 reads CASSRPGGTGAYNEQFF. The CDR3 DNA reads as TGTGCCAGCAGCCGCCCAGGGGGGACAGGGGCCTACAATGAGCAGTTCTTC.